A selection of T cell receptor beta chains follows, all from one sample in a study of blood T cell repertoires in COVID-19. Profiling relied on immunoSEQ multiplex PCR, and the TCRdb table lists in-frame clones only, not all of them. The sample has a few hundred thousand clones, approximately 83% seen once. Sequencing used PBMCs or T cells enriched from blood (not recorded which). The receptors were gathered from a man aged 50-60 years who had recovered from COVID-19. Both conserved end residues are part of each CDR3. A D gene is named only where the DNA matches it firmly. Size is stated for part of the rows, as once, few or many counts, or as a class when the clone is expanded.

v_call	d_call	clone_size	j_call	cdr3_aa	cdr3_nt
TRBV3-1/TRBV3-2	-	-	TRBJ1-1	CASSPLGAESEAFF	TGTGCCAGCAGCCCTCTGGGGGCCGAAAGTGAAGCTTTCTTT
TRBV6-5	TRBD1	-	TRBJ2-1	CASSTGWDRNNEQFF	TGTGCCAGCAGTACCGGATGGGACAGAAACAATGAGCAGTTCTTC
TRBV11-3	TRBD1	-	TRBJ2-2	CASSLFDRATGELFF	TGTGCCAGCAGCTTGTTCGACAGGGCGACCGGGGAGCTGTTTTTT
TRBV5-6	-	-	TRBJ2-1	CASSLQGQPYNEQFF	TGTGCCAGCAGCTTGCAAGGACAGCCGTACAATGAGCAGTTCTTC
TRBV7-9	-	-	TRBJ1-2	CASSSLPFLSYGYTF	TGTGCCAGCAGCTCTCTCCCTTTTCTATCCTATGGCTACACCTTC
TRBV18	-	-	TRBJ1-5	CASSDNNRISQPQHF	TGTGCCAGCTCAGACAATAACCGGATCAGCCAGCCCCAGCATTTT
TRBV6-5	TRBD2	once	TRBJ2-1	CASSPKAGGSGEQFF	TGTGCCAGCAGCCCCAAAGCGGGGGGGTCAGGGGAGCAGTTCTTC
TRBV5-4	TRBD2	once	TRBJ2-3	CASSRYGLAGGTDTQYF	TGTGCCAGCAGCCGCTATGGGTTAGCGGGGGGCACAGATACGCAGTATTTT
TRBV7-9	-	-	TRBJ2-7	CASSTGTLVHEQYF	TGTGCCAGCAGCACCGGGACATTGGTTCACGAGCAGTACTTC
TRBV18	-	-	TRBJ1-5	CASSPVGQFPNQPQHF	TGTGCCAGCTCACCAGTAGGACAGTTCCCCAATCAGCCCCAGCATTTT
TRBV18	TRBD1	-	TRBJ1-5	CASSPATGGNQPQHF	TGTGCCAGCTCACCAGCCACAGGGGGCAATCAGCCCCAGCATTTT
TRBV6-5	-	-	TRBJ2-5	CASSPDNGEETQYF	TGTGCCAGCAGCCCGGACAACGGAGAAGAGACCCAGTACTTC
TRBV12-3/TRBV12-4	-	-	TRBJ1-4	CASTPRGEKLFF	TGTGCCAGCACCCCCAGGGGCGAAAAACTGTTTTTT
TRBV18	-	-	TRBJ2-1	CASAPRGGVNEQFF	TGTGCCAGCGCCCCCCGAGGGGGGGTCAATGAGCAGTTCTTC
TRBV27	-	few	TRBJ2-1	CASSLTGGPDNEQFF	TGTGCCAGCAGCCTAACCGGGGGGCCGGACAATGAGCAGTTCTTC
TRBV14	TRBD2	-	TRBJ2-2	CASSLRTSGGAGELFF	TGTGCCAGCAGCCTCCGGACTAGCGGGGGTGCCGGGGAGCTGTTTTTT
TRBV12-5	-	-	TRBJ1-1	CASAPYSNTEAFF	TGTGCTAGTGCACCCTATTCAAACACTGAAGCTTTCTTT
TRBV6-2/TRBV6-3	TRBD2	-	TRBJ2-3	CASSASSGSTDTQYF	TGTGCCAGCAGTGCCTCTAGCGGTAGCACAGATACGCAGTATTTT
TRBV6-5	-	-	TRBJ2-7	CASSYSIWNRDYEQYF	TGTGCCAGCAGTTACTCGATCTGGAACAGGGACTACGAGCAGTACTTC
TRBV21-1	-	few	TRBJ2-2	CASSKASHRERGRELFF	TGTGCCAGCAGCAAAGCGAGCCACAGGGAACGGGGAAGGGAGCTGTTTTTT
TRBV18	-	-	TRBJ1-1	CASSPLSGSTEAFF	TGTGCCAGCTCACCCTTGAGTGGGAGCACTGAAGCTTTCTTT
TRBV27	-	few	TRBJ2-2	CASRRQAGTPGAGELFF	TGTGCCAGCAGACGTCAAGCTGGGACACCGGGCGCCGGGGAGCTGTTTTTT
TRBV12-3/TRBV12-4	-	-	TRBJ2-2	CASTSAPGELFF	TGTGCCAGCACCAGTGCCCCCGGGGAGCTGTTTTTT
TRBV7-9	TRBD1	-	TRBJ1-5	CASSTGTGGNQPQHF	TGTGCCAGCAGCACCGGGACAGGGGGCAATCAGCCCCAGCATTTT
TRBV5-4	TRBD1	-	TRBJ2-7	CASSLPGQGYHEQYF	TGTGCCAGCAGCCTACCGGGACAGGGGTATCACGAGCAGTACTTC
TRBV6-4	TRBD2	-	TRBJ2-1	CASSRGLAGGEQFF	TGTGCCAGCAGTCGGGGACTAGCGGGAGGTGAGCAGTTCTTC
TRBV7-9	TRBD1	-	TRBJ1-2	CASSLFDRGLYGYTF	TGTGCCAGCAGCTTATTCGACAGGGGGCTATATGGCTACACCTTC
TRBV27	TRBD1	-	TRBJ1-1	CASSFHRGTEAFF	TGTGCCAGCAGTTTTCACAGGGGCACTGAAGCTTTCTTT
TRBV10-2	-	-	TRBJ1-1	CASAVRIDTEAFF	TGCGCCAGCGCGGTGAGGATAGATACTGAAGCTTTCTTT
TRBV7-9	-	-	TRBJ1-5	CASSRVPRDTIINQPQHF	TGTGCCAGCAGCCGCGTACCTCGGGACACAATAATCAATCAGCCCCAGCATTTT
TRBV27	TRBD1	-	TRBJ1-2	CASSPAGGDYGYTF	TGTGCCAGCAGCCCTGCAGGGGGTGACTATGGCTACACCTTC
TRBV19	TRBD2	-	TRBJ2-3	CASRVWTSDTQYF	TGTGCCAGTAGAGTTTGGACTAGTGATACGCAGTATTTT
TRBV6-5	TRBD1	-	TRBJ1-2	CASSLDRAGGYTF	TGTGCCAGCAGCCTAGACAGGGCGGGCGGCTACACCTTC
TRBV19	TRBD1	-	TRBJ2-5	CASSSIGQGIGTQYF	TGTGCCAGTAGTAGTATTGGACAGGGCATCGGGACCCAGTACTTC
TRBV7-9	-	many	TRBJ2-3	CASSPRGPDTQYF	TGTGCCAGCAGTCCCCGAGGCCCAGATACGCAGTATTTT
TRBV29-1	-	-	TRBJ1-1	CSANGGGRTEAFF	TGCAGCGCCAATGGGGGGGGGCGAACTGAAGCTTTCTTT
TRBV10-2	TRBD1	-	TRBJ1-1	CASSRETGTGYTEAFF	TGCGCCAGCAGCCGCGAGACCGGGACAGGGTACACTGAAGCTTTCTTT
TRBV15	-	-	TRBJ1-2	CATSRDRVVQVHGYTF	TGTGCCACCAGCAGAGATCGGGTAGTACAGGTCCATGGCTACACCTTC
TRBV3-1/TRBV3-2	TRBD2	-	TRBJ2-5	CASSQGLVLETQYF	TGTGCCAGCAGCCAGGGACTAGTCTTGGAGACCCAGTACTTC
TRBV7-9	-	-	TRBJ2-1	CASSFRTNNNEQFF	TGTGCCAGCAGCTTTCGGACTAATAACAATGAGCAGTTCTTC
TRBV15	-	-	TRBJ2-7	CATSSGRGLLREQYF	TGTGCCACCAGCAGCGGCCGAGGACTGCTGCGGGAGCAGTACTTC
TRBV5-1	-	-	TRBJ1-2	CASSPTVTNYGYTF	TGCGCCAGCAGCCCGACAGTAACTAACTATGGCTACACCTTC
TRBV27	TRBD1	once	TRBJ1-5	CASSRGQGGNQPQHF	TGTGCCAGCAGCCGCGGACAGGGTGGAAATCAGCCCCAGCATTTT
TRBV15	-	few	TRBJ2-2	CATSRDPLRGKNTGELFF	TGTGCCACCAGCAGAGATCCGCTCCGGGGAAAGAACACCGGGGAGCTGTTTTTT
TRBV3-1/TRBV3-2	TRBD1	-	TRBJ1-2	CATRQGASFGGYTF	TGTGCCACGCGACAGGGGGCCTCTTTCGGTGGCTACACCTTC
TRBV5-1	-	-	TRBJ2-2	CASSLDSNTGELFF	TGCGCCAGCAGCTTGGACAGTAACACCGGGGAGCTGTTTTTT
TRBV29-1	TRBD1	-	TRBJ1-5	CSATEGTANQPQHF	TGCAGCGCTACGGAAGGGACAGCTAATCAGCCCCAGCATTTT
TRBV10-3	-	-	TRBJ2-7	CAIRGTTRIYEQYF	TGTGCCATCAGAGGGACAACCAGGATCTACGAGCAGTACTTC
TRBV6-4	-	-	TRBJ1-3	CASSGQGQGRTSSGNTIYF	TGTGCCAGCAGTGGTCAAGGCCAGGGGCGGACAAGCTCTGGAAACACCATATATTTT
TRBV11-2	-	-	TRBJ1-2	CASSSSLDANYGYTF	TGTGCCAGCAGCTCCTCACTAGACGCTAACTATGGCTACACCTTC
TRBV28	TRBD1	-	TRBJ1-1	CASTITGGREAFF	TGTGCCAGCACCATTACAGGGGGACGTGAAGCTTTCTTT
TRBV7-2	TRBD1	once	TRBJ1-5	CASSPTGGNQPQHF	TGTGCCAGCAGCCCTACAGGGGGCAATCAGCCCCAGCATTTT
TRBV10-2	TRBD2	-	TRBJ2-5	CADPGLAGPYSSGAGADKETQYF	TGCGCCGACCCCGGACTAGCGGGACCGTATTCGAGCGGAGCGGGAGCCGACAAGGAGACCCAGTACTTC
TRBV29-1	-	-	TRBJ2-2	CSVAPGANTGELFF	TGCAGCGTTGCCCCCGGAGCGAACACCGGGGAGCTGTTTTTT
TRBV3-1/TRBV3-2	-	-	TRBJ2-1	CASSQDRGGVSSYNEQFF	TGTGCCAGCAGCCAAGATCGAGGGGGAGTCTCCTCCTACAATGAGCAGTTCTTC
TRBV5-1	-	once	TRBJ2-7	CASSEGTGKHEQYF	TGCGCCAGCAGCGAAGGCACAGGGAAGCACGAGCAGTACTTC
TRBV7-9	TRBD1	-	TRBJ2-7	CASSLWLRTPGTGPLEQYF	TGTGCCAGCAGCTTGTGGCTACGCACCCCCGGGACAGGTCCACTCGAGCAGTACTTC
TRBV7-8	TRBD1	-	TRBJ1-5	CASSLLGLGQSNQPQHF	TGTGCCAGCAGCCTGCTCGGCCTGGGACAGAGCAATCAGCCCCAGCATTTT